This TCR beta chain comes out of a study of beta chain features in type 1 diabetes. Every bit of the isolated RNA underwent reverse transcription, so sequencing read expressed TCRB transcripts. The assay was immunoSEQ multiplex PCR, and TCRdb's table has in-frame clones only and misses some. The data contain more than 300,000 clones, over 9% of them singletons. Germline CDR1 and CDR2: LNHDA and SQIVND (reference sequence). CDR3 length equals 14 residues. The J segment lost 1 base and the V segment lost 6 bases, leaving 5 bases of the junction unmatched. Worth noting for this clone: Its antigen is undetermined.

Study results and limitations: All four CD4+ subsets from Type 1 diabetes patients carried moderately but significantly shorter TCRB CDR3s. Healthy donors had naive, central memory and Treg TCRB repertoires that appeared less similar than those seen among patients.

Sequencing input: central memory CD4+ T cells from blood. The clonotype comes from a man aged 30 to 39 with type 1 diabetes. This chain joins TRBV19 and TRBJ2-7; 8 bases are a match to TRBD1. This CDR3 reads CASRDRALSYEQYF. In DNA, the CDR3 is TGTGCCAGTAGGGACAGGGCTTTATCCTACGAGCAGTACTTC.